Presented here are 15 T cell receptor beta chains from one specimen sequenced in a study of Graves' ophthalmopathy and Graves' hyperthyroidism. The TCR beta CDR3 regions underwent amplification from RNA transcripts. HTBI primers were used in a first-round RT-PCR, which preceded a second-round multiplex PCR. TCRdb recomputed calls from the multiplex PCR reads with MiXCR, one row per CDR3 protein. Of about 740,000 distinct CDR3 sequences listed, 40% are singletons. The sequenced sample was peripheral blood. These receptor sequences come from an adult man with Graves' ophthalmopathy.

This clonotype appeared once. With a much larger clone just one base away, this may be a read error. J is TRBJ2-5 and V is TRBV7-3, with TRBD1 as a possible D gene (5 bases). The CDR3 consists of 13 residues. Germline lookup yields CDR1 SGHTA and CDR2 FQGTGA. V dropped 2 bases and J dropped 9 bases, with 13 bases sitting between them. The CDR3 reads CASSLGHQGAQYF. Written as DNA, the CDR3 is TGTGCCAGCAGCTTAGGACACCAAGGTGCCCAGTACTTC.

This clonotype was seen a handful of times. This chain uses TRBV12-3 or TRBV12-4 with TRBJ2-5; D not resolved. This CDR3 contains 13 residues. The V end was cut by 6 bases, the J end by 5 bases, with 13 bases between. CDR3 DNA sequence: TGTGCCAGCAGCCAAGCGTGGTTGGAGACCCAGTACTTC. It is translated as CASSQAWLETQYF.

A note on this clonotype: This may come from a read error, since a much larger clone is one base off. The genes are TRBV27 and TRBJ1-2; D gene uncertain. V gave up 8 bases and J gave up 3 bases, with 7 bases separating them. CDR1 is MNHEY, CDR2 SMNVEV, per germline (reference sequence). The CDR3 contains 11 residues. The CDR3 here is CASGRDYGYTF. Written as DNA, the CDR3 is TGTGCCAGCGGCCGGGACTATGGCTACACCTTC.

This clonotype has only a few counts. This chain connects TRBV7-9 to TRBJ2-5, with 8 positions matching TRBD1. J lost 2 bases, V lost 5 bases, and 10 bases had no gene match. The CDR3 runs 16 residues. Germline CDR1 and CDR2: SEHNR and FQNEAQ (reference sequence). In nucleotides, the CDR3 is TGTGCCAGCAGCACCAGCGGACAGGGAAGTCAAGAGACCCAGTACTTC. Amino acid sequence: CASSTSGQGSQETQYF.

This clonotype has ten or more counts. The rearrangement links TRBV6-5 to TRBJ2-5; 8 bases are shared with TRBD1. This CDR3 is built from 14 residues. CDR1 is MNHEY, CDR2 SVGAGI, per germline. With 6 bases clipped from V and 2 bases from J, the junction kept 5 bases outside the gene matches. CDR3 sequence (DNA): TGTGCCAGCAGACGGACAGGGCATCAAGAGACCCAGTACTTC. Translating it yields CASRRTGHQETQYF.

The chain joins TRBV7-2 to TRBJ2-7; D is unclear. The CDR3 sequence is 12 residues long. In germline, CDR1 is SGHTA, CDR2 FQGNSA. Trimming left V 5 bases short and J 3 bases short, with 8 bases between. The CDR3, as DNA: TGTGCCAGCAGCCCCCGTTTCTACGAGCAGTACTTC. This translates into CASSPRFYEQYF.

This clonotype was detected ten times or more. CDR3 sequence reads: CATSDNRGFRGYTF. For the CDR3, the DNA is TGTGCCACCAGTGATAACAGGGGGTTCCGTGGCTACACCTTC. J is TRBJ1-2 and V is TRBV24-1, with 8 bases matching TRBD1. Looked up from germline, CDR1 is KGHDR and CDR2 is SFDVKD. The CDR3 covers 14 residues. J was trimmed by 7 bases and V by 3 bases; bases with no gene match: 6.

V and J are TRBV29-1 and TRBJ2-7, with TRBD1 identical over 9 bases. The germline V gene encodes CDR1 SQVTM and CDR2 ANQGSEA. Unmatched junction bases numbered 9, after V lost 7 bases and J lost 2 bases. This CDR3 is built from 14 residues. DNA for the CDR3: TGCAGCGCGTCCGGGACAGGGCCTGCCTACGAGCAGTACTTC. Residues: CSASGTGPAYEQYF.

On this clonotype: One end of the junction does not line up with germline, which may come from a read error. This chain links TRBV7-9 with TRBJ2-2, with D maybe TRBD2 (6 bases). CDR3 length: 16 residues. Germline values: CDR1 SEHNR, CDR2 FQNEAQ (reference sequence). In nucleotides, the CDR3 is TGCGCCAGCAGCCAACAAGGGATCGGGGGAACCGGGGAGCTGTTTTTT. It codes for CASSQQGIGGTGELFF.

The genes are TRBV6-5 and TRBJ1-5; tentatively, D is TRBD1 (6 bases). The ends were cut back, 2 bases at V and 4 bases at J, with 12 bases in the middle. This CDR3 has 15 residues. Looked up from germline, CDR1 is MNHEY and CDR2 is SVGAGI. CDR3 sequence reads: CASSYARGPNQPQHF. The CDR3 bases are TGTGCCAGCAGTTACGCCAGGGGACCAAATCAGCCCCAGCATTTT.

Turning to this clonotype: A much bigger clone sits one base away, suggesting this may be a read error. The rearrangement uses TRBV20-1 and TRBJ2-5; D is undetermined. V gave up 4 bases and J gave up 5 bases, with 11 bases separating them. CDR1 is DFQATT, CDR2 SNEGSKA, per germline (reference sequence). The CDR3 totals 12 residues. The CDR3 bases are TGCAGTGCTACCGATGCCCCGGAGACCCAGTACTTC. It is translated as CSATDAPETQYF.

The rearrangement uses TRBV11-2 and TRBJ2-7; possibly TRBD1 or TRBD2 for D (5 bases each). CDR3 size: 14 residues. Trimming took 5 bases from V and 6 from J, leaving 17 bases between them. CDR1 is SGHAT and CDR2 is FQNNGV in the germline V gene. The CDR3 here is CASSNLRGASEQYF. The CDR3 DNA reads TGTGCCAGCAGCAACCTACGAGGGGCGAGCGAGCAGTACTTC.

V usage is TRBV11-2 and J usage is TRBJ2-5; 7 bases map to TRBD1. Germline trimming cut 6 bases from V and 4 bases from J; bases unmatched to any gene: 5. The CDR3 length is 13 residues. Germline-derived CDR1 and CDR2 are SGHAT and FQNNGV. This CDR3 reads CASSRKGAETQYF. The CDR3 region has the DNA TGTGCCAGCAGTCGAAAGGGGGCAGAGACCCAGTACTTC. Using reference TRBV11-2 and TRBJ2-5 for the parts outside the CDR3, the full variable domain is EAGVAQSPRYKIIEKRQSVAFWCNPISGHATLYWYQQILGQGPKLLIQFQNNGVVDDSQLPKDRFSAERLKGVDSTLKIQPAKLEDSAVYLCASSRKGAETQYFGPGTRLLVL.

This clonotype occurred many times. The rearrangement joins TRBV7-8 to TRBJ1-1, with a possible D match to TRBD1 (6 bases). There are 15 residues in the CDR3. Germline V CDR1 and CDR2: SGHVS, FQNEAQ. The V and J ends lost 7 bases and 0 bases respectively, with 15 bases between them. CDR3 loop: CASNPSGAMNTEAFF. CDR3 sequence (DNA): TGTGCCAGCAACCCGTCAGGGGCAATGAACACTGAAGCTTTCTTT.

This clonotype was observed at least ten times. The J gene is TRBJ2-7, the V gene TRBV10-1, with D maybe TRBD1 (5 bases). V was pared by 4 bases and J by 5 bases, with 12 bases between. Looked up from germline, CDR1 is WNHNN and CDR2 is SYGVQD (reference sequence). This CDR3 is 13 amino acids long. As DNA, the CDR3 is TGCGCCAGCAGTGCTCAGGGTGGCCACGAGCAGTACTTC. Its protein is CASSAQGGHEQYF.